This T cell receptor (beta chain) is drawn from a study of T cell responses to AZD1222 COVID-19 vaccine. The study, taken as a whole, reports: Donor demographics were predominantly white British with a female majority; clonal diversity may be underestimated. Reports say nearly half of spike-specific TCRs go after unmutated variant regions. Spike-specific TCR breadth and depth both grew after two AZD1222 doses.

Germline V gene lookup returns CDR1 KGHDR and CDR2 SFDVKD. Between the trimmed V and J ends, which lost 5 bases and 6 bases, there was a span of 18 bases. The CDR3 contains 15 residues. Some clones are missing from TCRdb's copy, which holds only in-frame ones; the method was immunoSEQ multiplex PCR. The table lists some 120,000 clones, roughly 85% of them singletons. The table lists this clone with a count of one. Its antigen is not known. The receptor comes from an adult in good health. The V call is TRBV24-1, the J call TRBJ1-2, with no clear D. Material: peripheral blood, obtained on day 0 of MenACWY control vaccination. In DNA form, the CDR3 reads TGTGCCACCAGTGGCCCTTCGACCGGCTTGGATGGCTACACCTTC. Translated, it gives CATSGPSTGLDGYTF.